This T cell receptor beta chain was sequenced for a study of CD8+CD57+ T cells in acquired aplastic anemia. Study results and limitations: Patients and controls had CD8+ Simpson's diversity values that were not significantly distinct. Researchers report that around 29 CD8+ CDR3 sequences appeared in both patients and controls.

Patients included in sequencing had previously demonstrated CD8+CD57+ cell expansion by flow cytometry. Patients, without exception, had severe acquired aplastic anemia. At blood sampling, none of the patients had yet received therapy. This clonotype was detected once. Its cognate antigen is unknown. Genomic DNA constituted the template upon which TCR beta VDJ and CDR3 profiling was performed. TCRdb reprocessed the reads with MiXCR, giving one entry per CDR3 protein. The sample includes over 250,000 distinct CDR3 sequences, roughly 61% of them seen just once. CDR1 and CDR2 from the germline V gene are SNHLY and FYNNEI. This CDR3 is 16 amino acids long. V dropped 4 bases and J dropped 0 bases, with 15 bases sitting between them.

The receptor comes from a human donor with aplastic anemia. The chain is built from TRBV2 and TRBJ2-5; D possibly uses TRBD1 or TRBD2 (5 bases each). Material: sorted CD4+, CD8+, or CD8+CD57+ T cells (not recorded which) from PBMCs. The CDR3 loop reads CASSGRDHLYQETQYF. The CDR3 DNA reads as TGTGCCAGCAGTGGACGGGACCACCTGTACCAAGAGACCCAGTACTTC.